These 7 T cell receptor beta chains were all obtained from the same sample, sequenced in a study of T cell responses to AZD1222 COVID-19 vaccine. TCRdb's copy holds only in-frame clones and misses some; the assay was immunoSEQ multiplex PCR. Here the sample spans about 94,000 clones, around 84% being singletons. The specimen comprised peripheral blood, sampled 28 days after the second AZD1222 dose. These receptors were obtained from an adult who received the AZD1222 COVID-19 vaccine.

The V and J genes are TRBV18 and TRBJ2-3; D possibly corresponds to TRBD2 (7 bases). CDR3 length: 16 amino acids. V was trimmed by 5 bases and J by 4 bases, leaving 19 bases between them. Germline V gene data show CDR1 as KGHSH and CDR2 as LQKENI. CDR3 sequence (DNA): TGTGCCAGCTCATACCCAGGGAGGGGGGGCCCAGATACGCAGTATTTT. This codes for CASSYPGRGGPDTQYF.

The genes are TRBV27 and TRBJ2-2; 8 bases are shared with TRBD2. The germline V gene encodes CDR1 MNHEY and CDR2 SMNVEV (reference sequence). The trim removed 5 bases at V and 4 bases at J, leaving 6 bases unmatched. The CDR3 consists of 15 residues. The CDR3 bases are TGTGCCAGCAGTCAAAGCGGGGGAGTCACCGGGGAGCTGTTTTTT. This codes for CASSQSGGVTGELFF.

This rearrangement joins TRBV30 to TRBJ1-3; tentatively, D is TRBD1 (5 bases). Germline CDR1 reads GTSNPN; CDR2 reads SVGIG (reference sequence). The germline V and J ends were trimmed by 5 bases and 4 bases, with 9 bases remaining between them. This CDR3 has 12 residues. Written as DNA, the CDR3 is TGTGCCTGGGCAGGGTCAGGAAACACCATATATTTT. Its translation is CAWAGSGNTIYF.

The rearrangement links TRBV28 to TRBJ1-6, with a possible D match to TRBD1 (6 bases). V shed 6 bases and J shed 1 base, with 10 bases lying between them. The germline gives CDR1 MDHEN, CDR2 SYDVKM. CDR3 length equals 15 residues. The CDR3 is CASRPQGSYNSPLHF. For the CDR3, the DNA is TGTGCCAGCAGGCCACAGGGTTCCTATAATTCACCCCTCCACTTT.

This chain links TRBV11-2 with TRBJ2-7, with 10 bases lining up with TRBD1. The ends lost 5 bases at V and 4 bases at J; junction bases unmatched: 5. The germline V gene has CDR1 SGHAT and CDR2 FQNNGV. The CDR3 is 14 residues long. The DNA for the CDR3 is TGTGCCAGCAGCCTCGACAGGGGGCGGTACGAGCAGTACTTC. It translates to CASSLDRGRYEQYF. The entire variable domain, with the rest obtained from reference TRBV11-2 and TRBJ2-7, is as follows: EAGVAQSPRYKIIEKRQSVAFWCNPISGHATLYWYQQILGQGPKLLIQFQNNGVVDDSQLPKDRFSAERLKGVDSTLKIQPAKLEDSAVYLCASSLDRGRYEQYFGPGTRLTVT.

V and J are TRBV3-1 (or the pseudogene TRBV3-2) and TRBJ1-2; the D is unclear. The V end was cut by 3 bases, the J end by 6 bases, with 20 bases between. Germline lookup yields CDR1 LGHDT and CDR2 YNNKEL (reference sequence). This CDR3 is 16 amino acids long. This CDR3 reads CASSHSLVGSNHGYTF. CDR3 in DNA: TGTGCCAGCAGCCACTCCCTTGTAGGGTCAAATCATGGCTACACCTTC.

The V gene is TRBV7-2, the J gene TRBJ2-1; 7 bases fit TRBD1. The germline V gene encodes CDR1 SGHTA and CDR2 FQGNSA. The V gene end was trimmed by 7 bases and the J gene end by 9 bases; junction bases not matched to a gene: 15. The length of the CDR3 is 15 residues. CDR3 in amino acids: CASTPVPGGRSEQFF. In nucleotides, the CDR3 is TGTGCCAGCACCCCCGTCCCAGGGGGTAGGAGTGAGCAGTTCTTC.